This TCR beta chain is drawn from a study of post-analysis software for immune sequencing data. Study as a whole: Relapsing-remitting, secondary progressive and progressive-relapsing multiple sclerosis courses were included.

Trimming pared 2 bases from V and 9 bases from J, leaving 11 bases between. Germline-derived CDR1 and CDR2 are SGHTA and FQGNSA. The length of the CDR3 is 13 residues. This clonotype has more than one count but fewer than ten. The antigen is undetermined. The TCR beta cDNA libraries contained unique molecular identifiers. Starting from about 1 to 10 million T cells, the study yielded 450,000 to 500,000 cDNA molecules. TCRdb re-analysed the PCR reads in MiXCR, keeping a single row per CDR3 protein. The sample includes roughly 730,000 distinct CDR3 sequences, 30% seen only once; the top ten take 0.56%. The study, taken as a whole, reports: Roughly five TRBV segments were more frequent in patients than controls; TRBV5-6, TRBV5-1 and TRBV20-1 belonged to this group. Controls had significantly higher normalized Chao1 diversity than multiple sclerosis patients.

The clonotype was recovered from a girl under 18 with multiple sclerosis. The sample was blood. V is TRBV7-2 and J is TRBJ2-1; unclear D gene. The CDR3 sequence is CASSLRLAREQFF. CDR3 coding DNA: TGTGCCAGCAGCTTAAGGTTGGCCCGTGAGCAGTTCTTC.